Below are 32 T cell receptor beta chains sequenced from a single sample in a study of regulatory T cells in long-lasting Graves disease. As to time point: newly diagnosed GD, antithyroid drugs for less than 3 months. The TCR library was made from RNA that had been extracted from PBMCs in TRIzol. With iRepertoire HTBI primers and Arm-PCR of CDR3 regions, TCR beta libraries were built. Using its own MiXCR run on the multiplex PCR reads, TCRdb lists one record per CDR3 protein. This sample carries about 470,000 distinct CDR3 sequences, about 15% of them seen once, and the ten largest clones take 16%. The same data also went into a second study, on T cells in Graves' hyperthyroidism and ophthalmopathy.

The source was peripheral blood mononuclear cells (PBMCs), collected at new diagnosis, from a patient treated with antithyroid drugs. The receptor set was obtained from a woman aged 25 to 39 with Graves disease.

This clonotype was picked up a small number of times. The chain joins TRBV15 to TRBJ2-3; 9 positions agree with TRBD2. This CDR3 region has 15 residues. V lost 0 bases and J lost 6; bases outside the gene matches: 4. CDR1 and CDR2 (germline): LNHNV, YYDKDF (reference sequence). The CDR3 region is CATSRDRSGRDTQYF. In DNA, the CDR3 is TGTGCCACCAGCAGAGATCGAAGCGGGAGGGATACGCAGTATTTT.

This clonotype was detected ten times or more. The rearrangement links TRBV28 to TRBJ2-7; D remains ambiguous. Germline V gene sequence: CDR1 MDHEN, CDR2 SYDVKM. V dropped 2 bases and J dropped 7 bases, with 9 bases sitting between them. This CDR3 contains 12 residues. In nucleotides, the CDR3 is TGTGCCAGCAGTTTACTGTCCATGGAGCAGTACTTC. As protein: CASSLLSMEQYF.

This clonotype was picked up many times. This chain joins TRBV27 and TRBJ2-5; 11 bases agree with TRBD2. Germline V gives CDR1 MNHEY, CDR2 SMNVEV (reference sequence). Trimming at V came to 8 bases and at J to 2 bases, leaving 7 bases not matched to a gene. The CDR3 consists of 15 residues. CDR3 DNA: TGTGCCAGCGCGATAGCGGGAGGGGCTCAAGAGACCCAGTACTTC. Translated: CASAIAGGAQETQYF.

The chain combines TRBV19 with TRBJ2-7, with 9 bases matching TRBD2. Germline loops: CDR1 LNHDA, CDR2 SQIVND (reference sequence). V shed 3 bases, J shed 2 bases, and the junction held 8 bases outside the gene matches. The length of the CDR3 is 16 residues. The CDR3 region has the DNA TGTGCCAGTAGTATTAAGTCTAGCGGGGTAACCTACGAGCAGTACTTC. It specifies CASSIKSSGVTYEQYF.

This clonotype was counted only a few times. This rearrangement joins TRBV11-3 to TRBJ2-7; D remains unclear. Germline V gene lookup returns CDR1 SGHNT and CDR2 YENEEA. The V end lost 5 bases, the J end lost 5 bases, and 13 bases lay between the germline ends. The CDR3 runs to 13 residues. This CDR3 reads CASSTLRDNEQYF. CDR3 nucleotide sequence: TGTGCCAGCAGCACCCTTAGGGATAACGAGCAGTACTTC.

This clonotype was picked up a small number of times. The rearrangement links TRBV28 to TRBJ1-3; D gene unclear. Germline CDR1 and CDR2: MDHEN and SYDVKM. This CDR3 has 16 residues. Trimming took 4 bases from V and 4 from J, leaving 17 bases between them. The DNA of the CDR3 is TGTGCCAGCAGTTACTCGCTCCCGACGGGCGGAAACACCATATATTTT. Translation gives CASSYSLPTGGNTIYF.

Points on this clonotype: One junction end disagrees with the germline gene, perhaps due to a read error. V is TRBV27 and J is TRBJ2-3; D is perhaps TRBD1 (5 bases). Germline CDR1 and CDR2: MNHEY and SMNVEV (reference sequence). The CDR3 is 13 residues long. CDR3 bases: TGTGCCGGCAGTTTTAGGGGTGTGGATACGCAGTATTTT. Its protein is CAGSFRGVDTQYF.

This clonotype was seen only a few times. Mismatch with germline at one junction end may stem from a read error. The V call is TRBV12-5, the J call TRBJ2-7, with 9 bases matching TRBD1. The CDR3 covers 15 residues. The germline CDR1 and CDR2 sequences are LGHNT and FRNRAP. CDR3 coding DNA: TGTGCTAGTGGACGCCCGGGACAGGGCGACTACGAGCAGTGCTTC. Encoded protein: CASGRPGQGDYEQCF.

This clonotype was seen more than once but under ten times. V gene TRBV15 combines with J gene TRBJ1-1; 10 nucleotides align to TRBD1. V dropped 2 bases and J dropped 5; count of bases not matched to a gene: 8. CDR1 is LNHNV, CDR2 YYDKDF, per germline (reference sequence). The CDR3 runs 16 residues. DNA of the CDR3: TGTGCCACCAGCAGACCCACGGGACAGGGGAGAACTGAAGCTTTCTTT. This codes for CATSRPTGQGRTEAFF. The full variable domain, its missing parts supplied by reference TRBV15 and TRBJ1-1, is DAMVIQNPRYQVTQFGKPVTLSCSQTLNHNVMYWYQQKSSQAPKLLFHYYDKDFNNEADTPDNFQSRRPNTSFCFLDIRSPGLGDTAMYLCATSRPTGQGRTEAFFGQGTRLTVV.

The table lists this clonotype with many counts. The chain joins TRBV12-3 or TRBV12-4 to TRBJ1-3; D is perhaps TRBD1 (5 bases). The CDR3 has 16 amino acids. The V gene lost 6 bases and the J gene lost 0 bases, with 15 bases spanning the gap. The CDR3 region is CASRPDSSYSGNTIYF. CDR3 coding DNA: TGTGCCAGCAGACCAGACAGCTCATACTCTGGAAACACCATATATTTT.

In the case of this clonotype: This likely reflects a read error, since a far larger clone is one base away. The CDR3 spells CASSQLGTAYEQFF. The CDR3 DNA sequence: TGTGCCAGCAGCCAACTAGGAACCGCCTACGAGCAGTTCTTC. The rearrangement links TRBV7-2 to TRBJ2-1; possible D gene TRBD2, 5 bases. Germline V lookup: CDR1 SGHTA, CDR2 FQGNSA. CDR3 length equals 14 residues. The germline V and J ends were trimmed by 5 bases and 10 bases, with 18 bases remaining between them.

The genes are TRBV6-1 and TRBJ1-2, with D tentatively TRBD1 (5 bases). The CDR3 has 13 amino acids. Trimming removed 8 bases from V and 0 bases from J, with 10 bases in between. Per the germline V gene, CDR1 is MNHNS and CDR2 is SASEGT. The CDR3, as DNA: TGTGCCAGCCTGACAGAAGCTAACTATGGCTACACCTTC. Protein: CASLTEANYGYTF.

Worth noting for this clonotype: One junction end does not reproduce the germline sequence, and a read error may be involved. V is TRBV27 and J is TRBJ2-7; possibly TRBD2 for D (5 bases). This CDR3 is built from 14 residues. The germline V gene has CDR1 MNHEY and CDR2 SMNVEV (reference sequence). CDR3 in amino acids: CASSFAAVSYERYF. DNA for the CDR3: TGTGCCAGCAGTTTTGCAGCGGTCTCCTACGAGCGGTACTTC.

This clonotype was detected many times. Here the CDR3 reads CASRDSRNQPQHF. For the CDR3, the DNA is TGTGCCAGCAGAGACAGCCGAAATCAGCCCCAGCATTTT. The chain uses TRBV6-2 or TRBV6-3 and TRBJ1-5; maybe TRBD1 (5 bases). Germline V gene data show CDR1 as MNHEY and CDR2 as SVGEGT. CDR3 length: 13 amino acids. V was pared by 6 bases and J by 4 bases, with 10 bases between.

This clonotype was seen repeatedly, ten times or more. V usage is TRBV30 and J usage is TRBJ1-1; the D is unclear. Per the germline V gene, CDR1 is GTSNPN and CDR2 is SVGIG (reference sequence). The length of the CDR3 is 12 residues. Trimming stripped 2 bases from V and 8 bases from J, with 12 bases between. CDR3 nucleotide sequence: TGTGCCTGGAGTCCGGTCGGCGCGGAAGCTTTCTTT. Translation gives CAWSPVGAEAFF.

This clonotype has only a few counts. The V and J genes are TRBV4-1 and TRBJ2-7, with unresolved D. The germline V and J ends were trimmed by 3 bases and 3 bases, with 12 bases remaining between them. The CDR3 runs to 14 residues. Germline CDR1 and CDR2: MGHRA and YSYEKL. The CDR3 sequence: CASSQSSGIYEQYF. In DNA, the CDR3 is TGCGCCAGCAGCCAGTCATCAGGAATCTACGAGCAGTACTTC.

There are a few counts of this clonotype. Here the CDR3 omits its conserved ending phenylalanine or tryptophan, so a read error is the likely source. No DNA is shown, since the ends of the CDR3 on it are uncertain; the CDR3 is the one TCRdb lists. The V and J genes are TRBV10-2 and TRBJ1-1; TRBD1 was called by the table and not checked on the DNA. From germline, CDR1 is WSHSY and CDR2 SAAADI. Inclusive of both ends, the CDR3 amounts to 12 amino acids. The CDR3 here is CASSESEAPGPA.

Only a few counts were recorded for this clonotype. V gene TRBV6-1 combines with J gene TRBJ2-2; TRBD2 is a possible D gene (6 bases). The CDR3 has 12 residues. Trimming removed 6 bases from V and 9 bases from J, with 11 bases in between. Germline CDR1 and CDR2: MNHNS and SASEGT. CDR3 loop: CASREEGWELFF. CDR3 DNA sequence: TGTGCCAGCAGAGAGGAGGGTTGGGAGCTGTTTTTT.

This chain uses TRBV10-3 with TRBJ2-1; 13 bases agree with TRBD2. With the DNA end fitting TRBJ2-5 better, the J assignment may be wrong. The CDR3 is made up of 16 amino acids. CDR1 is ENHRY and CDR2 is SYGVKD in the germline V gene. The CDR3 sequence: CAISETSGRAIETQYF. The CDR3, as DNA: TGTGCCATCAGTGAAACTAGCGGGAGGGCCATTGAGACCCAGTACTTC.

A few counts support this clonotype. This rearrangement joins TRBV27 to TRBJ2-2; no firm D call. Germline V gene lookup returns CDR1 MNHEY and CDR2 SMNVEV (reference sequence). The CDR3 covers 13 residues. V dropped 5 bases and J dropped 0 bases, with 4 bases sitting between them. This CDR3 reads CASSISNTGELFF. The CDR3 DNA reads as TGTGCCAGCAGTATTTCGAACACCGGGGAGCTGTTTTTT.

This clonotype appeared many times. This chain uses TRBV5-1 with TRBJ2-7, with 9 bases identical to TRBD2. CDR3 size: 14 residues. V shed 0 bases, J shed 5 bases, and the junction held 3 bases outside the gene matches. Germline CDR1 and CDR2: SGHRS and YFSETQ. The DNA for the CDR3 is TGCGCCAGCAGCTTGGCAGGGACTAGCAACGAGCAGTACTTC. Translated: CASSLAGTSNEQYF.

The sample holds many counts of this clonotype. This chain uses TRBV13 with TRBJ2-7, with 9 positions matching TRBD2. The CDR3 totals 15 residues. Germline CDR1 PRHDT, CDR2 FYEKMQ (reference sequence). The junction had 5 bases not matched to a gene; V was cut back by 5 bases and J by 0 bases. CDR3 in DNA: TGTGCCAGCAGCCTCCGGACTAGCGTCTCCTACGAGCAGTACTTC. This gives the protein CASSLRTSVSYEQYF.

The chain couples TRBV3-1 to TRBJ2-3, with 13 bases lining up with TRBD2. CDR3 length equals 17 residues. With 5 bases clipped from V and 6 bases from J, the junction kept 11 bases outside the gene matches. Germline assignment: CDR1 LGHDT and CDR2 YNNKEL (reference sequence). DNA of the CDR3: TGTGCCAGCAGCTTAGGACTAGCGGGAGAGCTTAGGGATACGCAGTATTTT. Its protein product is CASSLGLAGELRDTQYF.

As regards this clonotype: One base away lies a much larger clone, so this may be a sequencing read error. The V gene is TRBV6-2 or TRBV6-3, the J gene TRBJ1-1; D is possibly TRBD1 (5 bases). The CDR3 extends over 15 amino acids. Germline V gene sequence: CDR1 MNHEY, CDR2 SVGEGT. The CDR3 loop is CASGYSNTGNTEAFF. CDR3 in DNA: TGTGCCAGCGGTTACTCGAACACAGGGAACACTGAAGCTTTCTTT.

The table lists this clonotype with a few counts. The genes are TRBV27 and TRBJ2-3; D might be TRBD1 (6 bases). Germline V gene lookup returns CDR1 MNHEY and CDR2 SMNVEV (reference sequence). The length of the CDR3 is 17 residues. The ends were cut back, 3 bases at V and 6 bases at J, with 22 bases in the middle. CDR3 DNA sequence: TGTGCCAGCAGTTTTGGGCGGGTAGGGGGAGTGCGGGATACGCAGTATTTT. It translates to CASSFGRVGGVRDTQYF.

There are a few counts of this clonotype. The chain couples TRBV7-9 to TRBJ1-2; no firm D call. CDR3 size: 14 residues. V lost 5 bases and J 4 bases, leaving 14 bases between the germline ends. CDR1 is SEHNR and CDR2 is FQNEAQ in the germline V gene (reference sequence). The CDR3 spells CASSPQSTPYGYTF. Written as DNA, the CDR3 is TGTGCCAGCAGCCCACAGTCAACTCCCTATGGCTACACCTTC.

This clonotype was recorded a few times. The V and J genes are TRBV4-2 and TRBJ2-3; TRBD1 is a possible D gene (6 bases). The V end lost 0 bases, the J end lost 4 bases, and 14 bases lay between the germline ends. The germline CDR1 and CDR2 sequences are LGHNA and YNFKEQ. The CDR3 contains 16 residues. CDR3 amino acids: CASSQDLGQISDTQYF. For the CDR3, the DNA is TGTGCCAGCAGCCAAGATCTCGGACAGATTTCAGATACGCAGTATTTT.

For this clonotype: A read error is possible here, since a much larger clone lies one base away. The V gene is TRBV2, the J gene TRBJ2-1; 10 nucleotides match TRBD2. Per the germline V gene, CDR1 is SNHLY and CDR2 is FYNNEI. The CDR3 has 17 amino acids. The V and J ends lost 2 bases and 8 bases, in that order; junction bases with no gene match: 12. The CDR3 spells CASSELGPSGSIHEQFF. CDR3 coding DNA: TGTGCCAGCAGTGAACTGGGGCCTAGCGGGAGTATACATGAGCAGTTCTTC.

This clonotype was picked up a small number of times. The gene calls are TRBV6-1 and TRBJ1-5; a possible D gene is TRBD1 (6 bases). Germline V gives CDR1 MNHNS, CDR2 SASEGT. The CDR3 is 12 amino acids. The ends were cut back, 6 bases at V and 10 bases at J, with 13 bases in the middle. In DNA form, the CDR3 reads TGTGCCAGCAGCCCCGGGGGGACACCCCAGCATTTT. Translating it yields CASSPGGTPQHF.

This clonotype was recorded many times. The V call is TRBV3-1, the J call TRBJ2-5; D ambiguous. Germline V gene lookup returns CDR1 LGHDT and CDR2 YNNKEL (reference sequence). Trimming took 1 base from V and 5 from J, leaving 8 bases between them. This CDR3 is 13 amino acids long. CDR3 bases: TGTGCCAGCAGCCAAGGACCTCGGGAGACCCAGTACTTC. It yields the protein CASSQGPRETQYF.

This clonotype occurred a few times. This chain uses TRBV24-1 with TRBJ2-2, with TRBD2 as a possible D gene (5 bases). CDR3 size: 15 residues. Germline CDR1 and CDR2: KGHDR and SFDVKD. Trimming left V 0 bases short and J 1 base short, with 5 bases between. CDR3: CATSDLRENTGELFF. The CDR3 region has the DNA TGTGCCACCAGTGATTTGCGGGAGAACACCGGGGAGCTGTTTTTT.

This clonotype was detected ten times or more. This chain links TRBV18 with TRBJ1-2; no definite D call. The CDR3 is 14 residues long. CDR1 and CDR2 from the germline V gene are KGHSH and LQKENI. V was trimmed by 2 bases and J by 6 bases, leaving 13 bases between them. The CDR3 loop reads CASSPISSRNGYTF. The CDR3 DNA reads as TGTGCCAGCTCACCAATATCGTCACGGAATGGCTACACCTTC.